This T cell receptor (beta chain) was observed in a study of T cell changes during pregnancy in multiple sclerosis. TCRdb keeps only in-frame clones here, not all; method: immunoSEQ multiplex PCR. The sample lists under 70,000 clones; around 91% were seen once. Trimming left V 0 bases short and J 1 base short, with 15 bases between. The CDR3 covers 17 residues. The germline V gene encodes CDR1 LGHNA and CDR2 YNFKEQ. The sample here was peripheral blood, taken in the third trimester of pregnancy. The receptor was isolated from a female donor in good health, enrolled as a control in a pregnancy study. V usage is TRBV4-2 and J usage is TRBJ1-2; D gene uncertain. CDR3 amino acids: CASSQDPWASFNYGYTF. CDR3 sequence (DNA): TGTGCCAGCAGCCAAGATCCATGGGCGTCCTTTAACTATGGCTACACCTTC.